Here is one TCR beta chain with its context. Its target is unknown. This entry is derived from a study of brain T cells in children with intractable seizures. Only cases whose brain tissue showed the highest T cell transcript signatures were sequenced. Pre-surgery treatment included at least one anti-epileptic drug. V was cut by 4 bases and J by 4 bases, with 14 bases left in between. In germline, CDR1 is MNHEY, CDR2 SVGEGT. CDR3 length equals 15 residues. Study outcomes and limitations: Patients' HCMV serostatus was unknown; virus specificity rests on CDR3 similarity alone.

Some clones are missing from TCRdb's copy, which holds only in-frame ones; the method was immunoSEQ multiplex PCR. Altogether some 76,000 clones are present, about 93% being singletons, with the ten largest covering roughly 1.4%. The source of this sequence is a boy under three years old with tuberous sclerosis and intractable seizures. This chain uses TRBV6-2 or TRBV6-3 with TRBJ2-1, with D possibly matching TRBD2 (6 bases). The sequenced sample was peripheral blood, obtained at surgery. As DNA, the CDR3 is TGTGCCAGCAGTTTCCGGGGGAAATGGTACAATGAGCAGTTCTTC. Protein product: CASSFRGKWYNEQFF.